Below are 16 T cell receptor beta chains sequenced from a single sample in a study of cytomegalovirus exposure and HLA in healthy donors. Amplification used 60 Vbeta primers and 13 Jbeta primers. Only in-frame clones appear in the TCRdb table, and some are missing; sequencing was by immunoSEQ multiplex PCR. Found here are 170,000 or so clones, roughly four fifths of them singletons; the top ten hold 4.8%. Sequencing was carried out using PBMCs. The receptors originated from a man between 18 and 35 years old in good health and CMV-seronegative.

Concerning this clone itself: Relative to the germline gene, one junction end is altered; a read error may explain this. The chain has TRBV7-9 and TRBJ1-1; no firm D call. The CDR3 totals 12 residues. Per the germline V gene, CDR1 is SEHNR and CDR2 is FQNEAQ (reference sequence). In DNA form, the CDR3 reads TGTTCCAGCAGCTCCTTGAACACTGAAGCTTTCTTT. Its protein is CSSSSLNTEAFF.

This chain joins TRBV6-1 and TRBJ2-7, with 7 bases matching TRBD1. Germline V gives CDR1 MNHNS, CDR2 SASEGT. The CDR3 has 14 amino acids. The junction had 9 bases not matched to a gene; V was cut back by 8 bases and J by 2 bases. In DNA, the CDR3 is TGTGCCAGCGACAGGGCGATGGGAACCTACGAGCAGTACTTC. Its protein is CASDRAMGTYEQYF.

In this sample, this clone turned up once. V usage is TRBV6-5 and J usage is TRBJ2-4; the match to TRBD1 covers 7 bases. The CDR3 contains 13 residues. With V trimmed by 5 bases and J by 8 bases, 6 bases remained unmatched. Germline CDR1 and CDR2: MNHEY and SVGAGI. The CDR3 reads CASSRQGGDIQYF. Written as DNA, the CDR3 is TGTGCCAGCAGTCGACAGGGTGGGGACATTCAGTACTTC.

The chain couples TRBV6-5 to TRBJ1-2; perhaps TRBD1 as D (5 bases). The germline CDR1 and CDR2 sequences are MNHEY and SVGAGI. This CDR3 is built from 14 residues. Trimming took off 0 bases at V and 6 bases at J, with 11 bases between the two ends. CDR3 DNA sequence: TGTGCCAGCAGTTACTCGACCAGGGTGGATGGCTACACCTTC. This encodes CASSYSTRVDGYTF.

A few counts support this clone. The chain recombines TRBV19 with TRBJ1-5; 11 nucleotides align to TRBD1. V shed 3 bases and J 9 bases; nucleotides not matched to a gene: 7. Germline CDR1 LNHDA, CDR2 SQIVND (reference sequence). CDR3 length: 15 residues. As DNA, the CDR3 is TGTGCCAGTAGTATGGGAGGGACAGGGGGTCGGCCCCAGCATTTT. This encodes CASSMGGTGGRPQHF.

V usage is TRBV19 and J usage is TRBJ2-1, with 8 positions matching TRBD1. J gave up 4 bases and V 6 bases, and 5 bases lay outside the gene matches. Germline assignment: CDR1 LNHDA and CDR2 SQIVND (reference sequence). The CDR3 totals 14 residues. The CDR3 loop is CASSDRGIYNEQFF. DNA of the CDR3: TGTGCCAGTAGCGACAGGGGTATTTACAATGAGCAGTTCTTC.

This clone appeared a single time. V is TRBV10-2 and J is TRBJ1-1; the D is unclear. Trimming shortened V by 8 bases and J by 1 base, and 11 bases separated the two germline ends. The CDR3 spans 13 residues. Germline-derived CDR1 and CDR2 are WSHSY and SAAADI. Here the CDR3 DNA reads TGCGCCAGCGGGCAGAACCCGAACACTGAAGCTTTCTTT. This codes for CASGQNPNTEAFF.

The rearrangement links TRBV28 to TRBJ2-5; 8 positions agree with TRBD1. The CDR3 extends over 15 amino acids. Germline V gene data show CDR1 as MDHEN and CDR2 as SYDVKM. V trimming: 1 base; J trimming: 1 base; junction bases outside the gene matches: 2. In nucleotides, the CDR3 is TGTGCCAGCAGTTTATCGACAGGGGTCCAAGAGACCCAGTACTTC. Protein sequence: CASSLSTGVQETQYF.

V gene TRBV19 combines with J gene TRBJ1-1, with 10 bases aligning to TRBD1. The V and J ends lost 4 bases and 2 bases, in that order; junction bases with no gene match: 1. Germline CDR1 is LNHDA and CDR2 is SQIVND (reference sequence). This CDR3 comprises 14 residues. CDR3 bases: TGTGCCAGTAGTAGGGACAGGGGTAACACTGAAGCTTTCTTT. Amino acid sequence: CASSRDRGNTEAFF.

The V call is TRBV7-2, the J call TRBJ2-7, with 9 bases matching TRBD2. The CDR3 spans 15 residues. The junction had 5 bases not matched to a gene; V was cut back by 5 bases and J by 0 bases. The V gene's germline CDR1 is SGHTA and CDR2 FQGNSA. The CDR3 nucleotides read TGTGCCAGCAGCACCCTAGCGGGACCCTCCTACGAGCAGTACTTC. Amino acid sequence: CASSTLAGPSYEQYF.

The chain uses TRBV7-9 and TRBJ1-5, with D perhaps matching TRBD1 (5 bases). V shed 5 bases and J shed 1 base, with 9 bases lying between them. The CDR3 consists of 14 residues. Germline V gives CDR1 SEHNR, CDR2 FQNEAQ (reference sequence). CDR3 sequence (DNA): TGTGCCAGCAGCGGGGACTTAAGCAATCAGCCCCAGCATTTT. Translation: CASSGDLSNQPQHF.

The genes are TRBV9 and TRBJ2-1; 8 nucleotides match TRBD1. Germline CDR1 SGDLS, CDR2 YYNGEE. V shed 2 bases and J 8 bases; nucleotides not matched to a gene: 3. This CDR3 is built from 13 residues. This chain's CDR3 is CASSVDRGYEQFF. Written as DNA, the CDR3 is TGTGCCAGCAGCGTCGACAGGGGCTATGAGCAGTTCTTC.

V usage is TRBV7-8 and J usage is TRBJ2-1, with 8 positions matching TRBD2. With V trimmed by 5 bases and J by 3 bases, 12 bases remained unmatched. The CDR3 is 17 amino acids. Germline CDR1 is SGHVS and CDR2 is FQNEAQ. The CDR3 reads CASSPSTGGTSYNEQFF. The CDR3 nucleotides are TGTGCCAGCAGCCCCTCGACGGGGGGGACTAGCTACAATGAGCAGTTCTTC.

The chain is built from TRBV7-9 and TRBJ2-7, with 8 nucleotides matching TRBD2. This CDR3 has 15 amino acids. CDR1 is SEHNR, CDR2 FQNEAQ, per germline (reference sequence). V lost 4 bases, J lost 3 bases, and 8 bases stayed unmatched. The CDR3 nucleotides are TGTGCCAGCAGCTCCAAAGCGGGAGTATACTACGAGCAGTACTTC. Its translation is CASSSKAGVYYEQYF. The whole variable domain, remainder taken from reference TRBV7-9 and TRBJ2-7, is DTGVSQNPRHKITKRGQNVTFRCDPISEHNRLYWYRQTLGQGPEFLTYFQNEAQLEKSRLLSDRFSAERPKGSFSTLEIQRTEQGDSAMYLCASSSKAGVYYEQYFGPGTRLTVT.

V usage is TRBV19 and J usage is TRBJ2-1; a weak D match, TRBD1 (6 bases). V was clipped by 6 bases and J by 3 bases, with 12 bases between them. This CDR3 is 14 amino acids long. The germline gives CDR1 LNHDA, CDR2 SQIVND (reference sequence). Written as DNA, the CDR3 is TGTGCCAGTAGCTCGACAGGTTTCTACAATGAGCAGTTCTTC. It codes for CASSSTGFYNEQFF.

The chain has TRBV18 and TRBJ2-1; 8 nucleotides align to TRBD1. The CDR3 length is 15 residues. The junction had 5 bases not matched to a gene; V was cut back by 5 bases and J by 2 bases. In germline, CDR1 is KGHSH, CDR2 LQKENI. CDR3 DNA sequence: TGTGCCAGCTCATACTCGACAGGGGCCTACAATGAGCAGTTCTTC. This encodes CASSYSTGAYNEQFF.